These 26 T cell receptor beta chains were sequenced from one sample in a study of blood T cells in healthy people across ages. Together with a sample-barcoded 5' primer, a J-beta primer mix was included in a second PCR lasting roughly 7 to 11 cycles. MiXCR, run by TCRdb on the 5' RACE reads, gives a single entry per CDR3 protein. The table records 1.5 million to 2 million distinct CDR3 sequences, around 42% of them present only once. Material: blood. The receptor set was obtained from a human donor in good health.

This clonotype occurred a few times. The V and J genes are TRBV7-2 and TRBJ2-7; D gene uncertain. The germline V gene has CDR1 SGHTA and CDR2 FQGNSA. The V end lost 0 bases, the J end lost 3 bases, and 9 bases lay between the germline ends. This CDR3 is built from 14 residues. CDR3 protein: CASSLALQNYEQYF. The CDR3, as DNA: TGTGCCAGCAGCTTAGCGCTGCAGAACTACGAGCAGTACTTC.

This chain joins TRBV9 and TRBJ2-1, with TRBD2 identical over 10 bases. Germline-derived CDR1 and CDR2 are SGDLS and YYNGEE. The J segment lost 7 bases and the V segment lost 3 bases, leaving 10 bases of the junction unmatched. There are 16 residues in the CDR3. The CDR3 nucleotides read TGTGCCAGCAGCGACCCTCCGGGACTAGCGATTAATGAGCAGTTCTTC. As protein: CASSDPPGLAINEQFF.

This clonotype has more than one count but fewer than ten. The rearrangement links TRBV21-1 to TRBJ1-1. TRBV21-1 is a recognized pseudogene. CDR3 length: 15 residues. The CDR3 loop reads CASSKSGRLNTEAFF. DNA of the CDR3: TGTGCCAGCAGCAAATCGGGCAGACTGAACACTGAAGCTTTCTTT.

The chain combines TRBV7-9 with TRBJ2-1; TRBD2 matches at 10 bases. J lost 8 bases, V lost 8 bases, and 9 bases had no gene match. The V gene's germline CDR1 is SEHNR and CDR2 FQNEAQ (reference sequence). This CDR3 spans 14 amino acids. The chain's CDR3 is CASRKRGGSHEQFF. CDR3 sequence (DNA): TGTGCCAGCCGTAAGCGGGGGGGTAGTCATGAGCAGTTCTTC.

The rearrangement uses TRBV11-2 and TRBJ2-4, with TRBD1 matching over 9 bases. The J call may be incorrect, as the DNA end agrees better with TRBJ2-7. This CDR3 has 13 amino acids. CDR1 SGHAT and CDR2 FQNNGV come from the germline V gene. CDR3 sequence reads: CASSSGTGSEQYF. In nucleotides, the CDR3 is TGTGCCAGCAGCTCCGGGACAGGGAGCGAGCAGTACTTC.

The V call is TRBV18, the J call TRBJ2-7; D may be TRBD2 (5 bases). The CDR3 sequence is 15 residues long. CDR1 is KGHSH, CDR2 LQKENI, per germline. The V end was cut by 6 bases, the J end by 1 base, with 16 bases between. The CDR3 sequence is CASSPAGGPSYEQYF. In DNA, the CDR3 is TGTGCCAGCTCGCCTGCCGGCGGGCCTTCCTACGAGCAGTACTTC.

The V and J genes are TRBV20-1 and TRBJ2-6; 8 bases agree with TRBD2. Germline V gives CDR1 DFQATT, CDR2 SNEGSKA (reference sequence). V lost 4 bases, J lost 0 bases, and 2 bases stayed unmatched. This CDR3 region has 15 residues. CDR3 protein: CSATGGNSGANVLTF. CDR3 in DNA: TGCAGTGCTACGGGGGGGAACTCTGGGGCCAACGTCCTGACTTTC.

The V and J genes are TRBV29-1 and TRBJ1-4; D is perhaps TRBD1 (5 bases). The V gene lost 5 bases and the J gene lost 3 bases, with 10 bases spanning the gap. This CDR3 comprises 13 residues. Germline V gives CDR1 SQVTM, CDR2 ANQGSEA. The CDR3 DNA reads TGCAGCGTTAGTCCGGGACCTAATGAAAAACTGTTTTTT. Amino acid sequence: CSVSPGPNEKLFF.

The V and J genes are TRBV10-3 and TRBJ2-1, with D uncertain. In germline, CDR1 is ENHRY, CDR2 SYGVKD. Deletions cut 1 base from V and 9 bases from J, with 13 bases between. The CDR3 covers 14 residues. CDR3 coding DNA: TGTGCCATCAGTGAGTGGGTACCCTCGGGTGAGCAGTTCTTC. Its protein is CAISEWVPSGEQFF.

This sequence joins TRBV20-1 and TRBJ2-3; 14 bases line up with TRBD2. Trimming took 5 bases from V and 1 from J; bases not matched to a gene: 8. This CDR3 contains 17 residues. Looked up from germline, CDR1 is DFQATT and CDR2 is SNEGSKA (reference sequence). The CDR3 DNA reads as TGCAGTGCTCCCGGGACTAGCGGGGGCCTTCGCACAGATACGCAGTATTTT. Its protein product is CSAPGTSGGLRTDTQYF.

This sequence joins TRBV15 and TRBJ1-1, with 7 bases identical to TRBD1. V gave up 1 base and J gave up 3 bases; unmatched junction bases: 8. The germline gives CDR1 LNHNV, CDR2 YYDKDF (reference sequence). This CDR3 contains 16 residues. The CDR3 sequence: CATSRVEGARYTEAFF. The DNA for the CDR3 is TGTGCCACCAGCAGAGTTGAGGGGGCGAGGTACACTGAAGCTTTCTTT.

The J gene is TRBJ2-1, the V gene TRBV15, with D possibly being TRBD1 (6 bases). V lost 3 bases and J lost 0, with 12 bases in between. Looked up from germline, CDR1 is LNHNV and CDR2 is YYDKDF (reference sequence). The CDR3 runs 16 residues. The CDR3, as DNA: TGTGCCACCAGCAGGAAACAGGGAATCTCCTACAATGAGCAGTTCTTC. Encoded protein: CATSRKQGISYNEQFF.

For the CDR3, the DNA is TGTGCCACCAGTGATTTGAAGGGTCTCACCTACAATGAGCAGTTCTTC. This codes for CATSDLKGLTYNEQFF. The chain is built from TRBV24-1 and TRBJ2-1; the D is unclear. Germline assignment: CDR1 KGHDR and CDR2 SFDVKD. V was trimmed by 0 bases and J by 2 bases, leaving 10 bases between them. This CDR3 is built from 16 residues.

J is TRBJ2-3 and V is TRBV10-3; perhaps TRBD2 as D (5 bases). This CDR3 spans 15 amino acids. From germline, CDR1 is ENHRY and CDR2 SYGVKD. Trimming pared 0 bases from V and 4 bases from J, leaving 11 bases between. The CDR3 sequence is CAISESIRDADTQYF. In DNA, the CDR3 is TGTGCCATCAGTGAGTCGATACGGGATGCAGATACGCAGTATTTT.

The V call is TRBV7-8, the J call TRBJ1-2, with 8 bases lining up with TRBD1. There are 15 residues in the CDR3. Germline V gives CDR1 SGHVS, CDR2 FQNEAQ. Losses at the gene ends were 4 bases for V and 6 bases for J; bases not matched to a gene: 10. CDR3 nucleotides: TGTGCCAGCAGCTCCCGGGACAAGGGACAGGATGGCTACACCTTC. It is translated as CASSSRDKGQDGYTF.

The V call is TRBV6-1, the J call TRBJ2-1, with 10 positions matching TRBD1. V lost 7 bases to trimming and J lost 10 bases; unmatched junction nucleotides: 10. CDR3 size: 14 residues. In germline, CDR1 is MNHNS, CDR2 SASEGT. The CDR3 nucleotides read TGTGCCAGCACAAGCGGGACAGGGGAGCACGAGCAGTTCTTC. Amino acids: CASTSGTGEHEQFF.

V and J are TRBV6-5 and TRBJ2-7; unclear D gene. Germline CDR1 reads MNHEY; CDR2 reads SVGAGI. The V gene lost 7 bases and the J gene lost 3 bases, with 7 bases spanning the gap. This CDR3 has 11 residues. The CDR3 loop reads CASKEGYEQYF. The CDR3, as DNA: TGTGCCAGCAAAGAAGGCTACGAGCAGTACTTC.

The chain carries TRBV12-3 or TRBV12-4 and TRBJ2-4; D remains ambiguous. The CDR3 extends over 14 amino acids. With 1 base removed from V and 13 bases from J, the gap between germline ends came to 17 bases. This CDR3 reads CASSLVEGANEQYF. DNA of the CDR3: TGTGCCAGCAGTTTAGTGGAAGGAGCGAATGAGCAGTACTTC.

In its sample, this clonotype was seen a few times. The rearrangement joins TRBV25-1 to TRBJ2-6; D gene ambiguous. The CDR3 extends over 16 amino acids. Trimming removed 3 bases from V and 3 bases from J, with 12 bases in between. In germline, CDR1 is MGHDK, CDR2 SYGVNS. Here the CDR3 reads CASSDPVGGGANVLTF. The CDR3 nucleotides are TGTGCCAGCAGTGACCCAGTGGGCGGTGGGGCCAACGTCCTGACTTTC.

In its sample, this clonotype was seen a few times. This rearrangement joins TRBV9 to TRBJ1-4, with 8 bases that match TRBD1. The J segment lost 8 bases and the V segment lost 4 bases, leaving 10 bases of the junction unmatched. The CDR3 is 15 amino acids. Per the germline V gene, CDR1 is SGDLS and CDR2 is YYNGEE. CDR3 in amino acids: CASSFDRGLEEKLFF. The CDR3 DNA reads as TGTGCCAGCAGCTTTGACAGGGGTCTGGAGGAAAAACTGTTTTTT.

This clonotype was observed many times. The chain carries TRBV4-1 and TRBJ2-5; a possible D gene is TRBD2 (6 bases). This CDR3 contains 15 residues. Per germline, CDR1 MGHRA and CDR2 YSYEKL. Trimming took 4 bases from V and 2 from J, leaving 14 bases between them. The CDR3 spells CASSLGGTPQETQYF. The CDR3 bases are TGCGCCAGCAGCCTTGGGGGGACTCCTCAAGAGACCCAGTACTTC.

For this clonotype: The final CDR3 position lacks the conserved phenylalanine or tryptophan, pointing to a likely read error. The CDR3 nucleotides are TGCAGTGCCGAACCCCTAGCGGGCACCCAAGAGACCCAGTACTGC. Translated, it gives CSAEPLAGTQETQYC. This chain connects TRBV20-1 to TRBJ2-5; TRBD2 agrees at 8 bases. Unmatched junction bases numbered 10, after V lost 6 bases and J lost 1 base. Per the germline V gene, CDR1 is DFQATT and CDR2 is SNEGSKA (reference sequence). There are 15 residues in the CDR3.

This clonotype was found once. This rearrangement joins TRBV2 to TRBJ1-2; D is uncertain. The CDR3 has 13 residues. In germline, CDR1 is SNHLY, CDR2 FYNNEI. Trimming left V 7 bases short and J 0 bases short, with 9 bases between. CDR3 in amino acids: CASTERANYGYTF. CDR3 coding DNA: TGTGCCAGCACGGAAAGAGCTAACTATGGCTACACCTTC.

This clonotype was recorded a few times. The V gene is TRBV6-5, the J gene TRBJ1-2, with D tentatively TRBD1 (6 bases). The CDR3 has 16 residues. Germline V lookup: CDR1 MNHEY, CDR2 SVGAGI. Trimming removed 2 bases from V and 0 bases from J, with 13 bases in between. The CDR3, as DNA: TGTGCCAGCAGTTACGGGAAGGGGGGCGCTAACTATGGCTACACCTTC. Amino acid sequence: CASSYGKGGANYGYTF.

The V gene is TRBV12-5, the J gene TRBJ1-5; D is undetermined. There are 12 residues in the CDR3. V lost 6 bases and J 10 bases, leaving 13 bases between the germline ends. The V gene's germline CDR1 is LGHNT and CDR2 FRNRAP. CDR3 loop: CASGQDAHPQHF. The CDR3 coding sequence is TGTGCTAGTGGCCAGGACGCTCACCCCCAGCATTTT.

V is TRBV11-3 and J is TRBJ2-3, with TRBD2 matching over 7 bases. J lost 0 bases, V lost 5 bases, and 11 bases had no gene match. This CDR3 is 17 amino acids long. The germline V gene encodes CDR1 SGHNT and CDR2 YENEEA. CDR3 nucleotides: TGTGCCAGCAGCACGGGGGGATGGAGGGGTAGCACAGATACGCAGTATTTT. Its translation: CASSTGGWRGSTDTQYF.